This entry lists 14 T cell receptor beta chains sequenced from one sample in a study of shared clonotypes between healthy human individuals. Generated by immunoSEQ multiplex PCR, the TCRdb table keeps only in-frame clones and is missing some. The profile shows millions of clones, over 85% of them singletons. Sequenced material: naive CD4+ T cells sorted from blood. The subset here: CD45RA+ positively selected. These receptors were taken from a man younger than 35 in good health.

The chain links TRBV5-4 to TRBJ2-1, with 10 bases fitting TRBD2. This CDR3 is built from 17 residues. Germline V lookup: CDR1 SGHNT, CDR2 YYREEE (reference sequence). V shed 3 bases and J 6 bases; nucleotides not matched to a gene: 12. The CDR3: CASSSGLAEGAGNEQFF. The CDR3 DNA reads as TGTGCCAGCAGCTCTGGACTAGCGGAGGGGGCCGGCAATGAGCAGTTCTTC.

The J gene is TRBJ2-5, the V gene TRBV7-8; TRBD1 agrees at 7 bases. CDR3 length: 15 amino acids. V gave up 5 bases and J gave up 2 bases; unmatched junction bases: 8. Germline CDR1 and CDR2: SGHVS and FQNEAQ. The CDR3: CASSPTGQVQETQYF. DNA of the CDR3: TGTGCCAGCAGCCCCACAGGACAGGTTCAAGAGACCCAGTACTTC.

This clone was detected a few times. This chain links TRBV29-1 with TRBJ1-4, with unresolved D. The CDR3 is made up of 12 amino acids. Per germline, CDR1 SQVTM and CDR2 ANQGSEA. The V gene lost 7 bases and the J gene lost 5 bases, with 11 bases spanning the gap. Here the CDR3 DNA reads TGCAGCGGAGGGAGCCTGAATGAAAAACTGTTTTTT. This gives the protein CSGGSLNEKLFF.

This chain joins TRBV19 and TRBJ2-3; 10 bases match TRBD2. The V segment lost 2 bases and the J segment 0 bases; nucleotides outside the gene matches: 11. The germline CDR1 and CDR2 sequences are LNHDA and SQIVND (reference sequence). CDR3 size: 19 residues. CDR3 DNA: TGTGCCAGTAGTATACGTCTAGCGGGGGCGGTCGTTAGCACAGATACGCAGTATTTT. It is translated as CASSIRLAGAVVSTDTQYF.

This clone was observed once. J is TRBJ2-1 and V is TRBV7-3; D is possibly TRBD1 (6 bases). The V end was cut by 4 bases, the J end by 4 bases, with 8 bases between. CDR3 length: 13 residues. The germline CDR1 and CDR2 sequences are SGHTA and FQGTGA. CDR3 sequence (DNA): TGTGCCAGCAGCTGGGGGCCTTACAATGAGCAGTTCTTC. It specifies CASSWGPYNEQFF.

The chain employs TRBV7-2 and TRBJ2-6; possible D gene TRBD1, 6 bases. The CDR3 has 15 residues. Trimming shortened V by 5 bases and J by 2 bases, and 10 bases separated the two germline ends. Germline CDR1 reads SGHTA; CDR2 reads FQGNSA. CDR3 nucleotides: TGTGCCAGCAGCCCCGCAGGGGCTGGGGCCAACGTCCTGACTTTC. Translated, it gives CASSPAGAGANVLTF.

This clone was seen a single time. This sequence joins TRBV28 and TRBJ2-7; D is unclear. V was trimmed by 5 bases and J by 5 bases, leaving 16 bases between them. Germline-derived CDR1 and CDR2 are MDHEN and SYDVKM. The CDR3 covers 14 residues. CDR3 amino acids: CASSPQIAPHEQYF. CDR3 nucleotide sequence: TGTGCCAGCAGTCCACAGATCGCTCCTCACGAGCAGTACTTC. Complete variable domain (other parts from reference TRBV28 and TRBJ2-7): DVKVTQSSRYLVKRTGEKVFLECVQDMDHENMFWYRQDPGLGLRLIYFSYDVKMKEKGDIPEGYSVSREKKERFSLILESASTNQTSMYLCASSPQIAPHEQYFGPGTRLTVT.

The rearrangement joins TRBV28 to TRBJ1-2, with 8 bases that match TRBD1. CDR3 size: 13 residues. CDR1 and CDR2 (germline): MDHEN, SYDVKM. V shed 6 bases and J 8 bases; nucleotides not matched to a gene: 8. Written as DNA, the CDR3 is TGTGCCAGCAGGGGGACAGGCCCGGGGGGCTACACCTTC. Protein product: CASRGTGPGGYTF.

Of note for this clone: Other DNA sequences in the same sample also yield this CDR3. The chain carries TRBV2 and TRBJ1-5; 10 nucleotides line up with TRBD1. V was clipped by 6 bases and J by 3 bases; unmatched bases: 2. The germline gives CDR1 SNHLY, CDR2 FYNNEI. The CDR3 consists of 14 residues. CDR3 region: CASSGQGDNQPQHF. As DNA, the CDR3 is TGTGCCAGCAGCGGACAGGGGGACAATCAGCCCCAGCATTTT.

The chain is built from TRBV6-1 and TRBJ2-7; D remains ambiguous. V was pared by 4 bases and J by 4 bases, with 11 bases between. The CDR3 totals 13 residues. Looked up from germline, CDR1 is MNHNS and CDR2 is SASEGT. CDR3 DNA: TGTGCCAGCAGTGTGAACAGACGATACGAGCAGTACTTC. Protein product: CASSVNRRYEQYF.

The chain is built from TRBV2 and TRBJ2-7; 10 bases map to TRBD2. Losses at the gene ends were 7 bases for V and 6 bases for J; bases not matched to a gene: 9. CDR1 SNHLY and CDR2 FYNNEI come from the germline V gene. This CDR3 comprises 14 residues. The CDR3 protein is CASKLAGLSSEQYF. In DNA form, the CDR3 reads TGTGCCAGCAAACTAGCGGGACTCTCTTCCGAGCAGTACTTC.

This rearrangement joins TRBV7-2 to TRBJ1-5, with a weak D call TRBD1 (6 bases). CDR1 and CDR2 (germline): SGHTA, FQGNSA. The CDR3 consists of 18 residues. V was clipped by 3 bases and J by 1 base, with 19 bases between them. Here the CDR3 DNA reads TGTGCCAGCAGCTTTAAAACGTCAGGGGTAGGAAGCAATCAGCCCCAGCATTTT. The encoded protein is CASSFKTSGVGSNQPQHF.

This clone showed up just once. This sequence joins TRBV12-1 and TRBJ2-1; the D call of TRBD2 is as the table states it, not checked on the DNA. TRBV12-1 is flagged as a pseudogene. The CDR3 is 16 amino acids. This chain's CDR3 is CASSSDSILTYNEQFF. In nucleotides, the CDR3 is TGTGCCAGCAGCTCTGACTCCATTCTTACCTACAATGAGCAGTTCTTC.

The J gene is TRBJ2-2, the V gene TRBV29-1; 7 bases are a match to TRBD2. There are 14 residues in the CDR3. The ends lost 3 bases at V and 6 bases at J; junction bases unmatched: 7. Germline values: CDR1 SQVTM, CDR2 ANQGSEA. CDR3 in amino acids: CSVDVAGVSGELFF. The CDR3 nucleotides are TGCAGCGTTGACGTCGCGGGAGTATCCGGGGAGCTGTTTTTT.